This TCR beta chain is from a study of blood T cell repertoires in COVID-19. Whole-study context: PBMCs, B-cell-depleted T cells, or T cells were the source of the cDNA or gDNA that made up the material.

Germline trimming cut 2 bases from V and 3 bases from J; bases unmatched to any gene: 4. CDR1 MNHEY and CDR2 SVGEGT come from the germline V gene. This CDR3 contains 14 residues. Generated by immunoSEQ multiplex PCR, the TCRdb table keeps only in-frame clones and is missing some. This table holds about 220,000 clones, about 81% found once. The sample taken for sequencing was peripheral blood. The TCR comes from a woman aged 65 to 85 with COVID-19, enrolled during active disease. This rearrangement joins TRBV6-2 or TRBV6-3 to TRBJ2-7; TRBD2 agrees at 7 bases. CDR3 sequence: CASSYAGANYEQYF. CDR3 nucleotide sequence: TGTGCCAGCAGTTACGCGGGAGCAAACTACGAGCAGTACTTC.